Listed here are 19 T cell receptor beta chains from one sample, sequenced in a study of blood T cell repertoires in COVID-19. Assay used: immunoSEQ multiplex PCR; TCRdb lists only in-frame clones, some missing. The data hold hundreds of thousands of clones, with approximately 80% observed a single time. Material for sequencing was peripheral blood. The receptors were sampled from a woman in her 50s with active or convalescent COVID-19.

CDR3 amino acids: CATSRDRGRAGNTQYF. CDR3 sequence (DNA): TGTGCCACCAGCAGAGATCGCGGGAGGGCCGGGAATACGCAGTATTTT. The chain uses TRBV15 and TRBJ2-3, with 9 bases fitting TRBD2. V shed 0 bases and J 7 bases; nucleotides not matched to a gene: 8. CDR3 length equals 16 residues. CDR1 LNHNV and CDR2 YYDKDF come from the germline V gene (reference sequence).

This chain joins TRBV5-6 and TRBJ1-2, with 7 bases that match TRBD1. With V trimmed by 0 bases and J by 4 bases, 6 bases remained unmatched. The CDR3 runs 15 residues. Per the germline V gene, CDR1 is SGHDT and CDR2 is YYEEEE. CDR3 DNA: TGTGCCAGCAGCTTGGAGGGACAGAGCCTCTATGGCTACACCTTC. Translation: CASSLEGQSLYGYTF.

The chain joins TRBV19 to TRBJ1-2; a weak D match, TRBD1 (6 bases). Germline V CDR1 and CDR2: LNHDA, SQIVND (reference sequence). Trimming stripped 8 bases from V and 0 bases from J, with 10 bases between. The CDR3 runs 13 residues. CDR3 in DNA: TGTGCCAGTGGGGGCAGAGCTAACTATGGCTACACCTTC. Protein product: CASGGRANYGYTF.

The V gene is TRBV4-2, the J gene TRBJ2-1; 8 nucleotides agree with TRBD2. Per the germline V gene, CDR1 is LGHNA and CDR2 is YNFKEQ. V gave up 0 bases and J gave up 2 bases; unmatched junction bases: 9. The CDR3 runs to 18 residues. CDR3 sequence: CASSQDPLAESPYNEQFF. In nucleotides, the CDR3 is TGTGCCAGCAGCCAAGATCCACTAGCGGAGTCCCCCTACAATGAGCAGTTCTTC.

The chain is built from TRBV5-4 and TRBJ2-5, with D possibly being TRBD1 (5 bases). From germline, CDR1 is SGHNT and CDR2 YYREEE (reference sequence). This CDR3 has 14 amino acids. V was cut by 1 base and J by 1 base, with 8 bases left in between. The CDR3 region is CASSLPTAQETQYF. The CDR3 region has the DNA TGTGCCAGCAGCTTGCCGACAGCCCAAGAGACCCAGTACTTC.

Here the CDR3 reads CASTQTGRNYGYTF. CDR3 nucleotide sequence: TGTGCCAGCACCCAGACAGGGCGTAACTATGGCTACACCTTC. The chain couples TRBV7-9 to TRBJ1-2, with 7 bases matching TRBD1. Germline CDR1 reads SEHNR; CDR2 reads FQNEAQ (reference sequence). V shed 7 bases, J shed 1 base, and the junction held 6 bases outside the gene matches. The CDR3 spans 14 residues.

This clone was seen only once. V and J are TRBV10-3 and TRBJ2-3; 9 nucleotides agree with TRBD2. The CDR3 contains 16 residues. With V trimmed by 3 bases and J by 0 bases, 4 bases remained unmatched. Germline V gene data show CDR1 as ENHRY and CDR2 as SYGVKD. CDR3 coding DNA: TGTGCCATCAGTGAAGCTAGCGGGGCAAGCACAGATACGCAGTATTTT. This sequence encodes CAISEASGASTDTQYF.

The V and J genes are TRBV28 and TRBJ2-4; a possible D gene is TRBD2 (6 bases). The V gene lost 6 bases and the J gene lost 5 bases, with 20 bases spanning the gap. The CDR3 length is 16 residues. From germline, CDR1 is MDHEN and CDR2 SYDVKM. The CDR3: CASSWVAGNTENIQYF. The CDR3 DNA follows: TGTGCCAGCAGCTGGGTGGCGGGAAATACGGAAAACATTCAGTACTTC.

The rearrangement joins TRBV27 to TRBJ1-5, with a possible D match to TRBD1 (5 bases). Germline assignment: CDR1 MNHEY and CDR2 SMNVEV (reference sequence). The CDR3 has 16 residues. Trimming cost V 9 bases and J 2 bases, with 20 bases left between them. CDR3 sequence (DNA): TGTGCCAGATACCCGGGGGGGAGGTCAGGCAATCAGCCCCAGCATTTT. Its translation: CARYPGGRSGNQPQHF.

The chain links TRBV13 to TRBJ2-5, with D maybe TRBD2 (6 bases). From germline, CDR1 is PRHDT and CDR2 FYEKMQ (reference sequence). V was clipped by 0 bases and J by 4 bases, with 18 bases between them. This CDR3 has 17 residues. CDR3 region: CASSLGPAGTGLETQYF. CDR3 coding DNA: TGTGCCAGCAGCTTAGGCCCCGCAGGGACTGGGCTAGAGACCCAGTACTTC.

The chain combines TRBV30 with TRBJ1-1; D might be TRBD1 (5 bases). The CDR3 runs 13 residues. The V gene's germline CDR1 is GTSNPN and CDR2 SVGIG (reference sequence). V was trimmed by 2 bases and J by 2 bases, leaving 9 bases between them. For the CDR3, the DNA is TGTGCCTGGAGTAAGGGGTCAAACACTGAAGCTTTCTTT. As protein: CAWSKGSNTEAFF. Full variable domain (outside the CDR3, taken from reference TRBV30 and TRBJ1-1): SQTIHQWPATLVQPVGSPLSLECTVEGTSNPNLYWYRQAAGRGLQLLFYSVGIGQISSEVPQNLSASRPQDRQFILSSKKLLLSDSGFYLCAWSKGSNTEAFFGQGTRLTVV.

The CDR3: CATKASGNEQFF. The DNA of the CDR3 is TGTGCCACCAAGGCCAGCGGCAATGAGCAGTTCTTC. The rearrangement uses TRBV24-1 and TRBJ2-1; weak D call: TRBD2 (5 bases). This CDR3 comprises 12 residues. V gave up 8 bases and J gave up 6 bases, with 10 bases separating them. Germline V lookup: CDR1 KGHDR, CDR2 SFDVKD.

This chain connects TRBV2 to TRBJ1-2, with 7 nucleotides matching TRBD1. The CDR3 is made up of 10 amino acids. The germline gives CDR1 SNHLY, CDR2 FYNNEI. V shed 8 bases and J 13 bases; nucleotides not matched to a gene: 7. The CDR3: CASGWGQTTF. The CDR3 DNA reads TGTGCCAGCGGGTGGGGACAGACCACCTTC.

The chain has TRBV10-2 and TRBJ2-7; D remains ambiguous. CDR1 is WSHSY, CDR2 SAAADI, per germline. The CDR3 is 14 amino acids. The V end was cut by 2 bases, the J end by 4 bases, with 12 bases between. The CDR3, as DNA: TGCGCCAGCAGTGAGGTCGGTGAGTTGTACGAGCAGTACTTC. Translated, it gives CASSEVGELYEQYF.

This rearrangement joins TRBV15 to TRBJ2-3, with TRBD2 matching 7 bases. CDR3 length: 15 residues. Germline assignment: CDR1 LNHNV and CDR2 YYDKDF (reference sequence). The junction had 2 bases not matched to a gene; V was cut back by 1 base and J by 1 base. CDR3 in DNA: TGTGCCACCAGCAGAGCCCTAGCGGGCACAGATACGCAGTATTTT. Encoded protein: CATSRALAGTDTQYF.

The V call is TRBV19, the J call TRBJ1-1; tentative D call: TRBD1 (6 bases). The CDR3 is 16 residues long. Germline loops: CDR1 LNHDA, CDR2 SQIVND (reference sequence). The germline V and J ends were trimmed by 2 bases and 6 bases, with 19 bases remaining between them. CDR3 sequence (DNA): TGTGCCAGTAGTATAACGGTAGGACAGAGACTGCCTGAAGCTTTCTTT. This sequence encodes CASSITVGQRLPEAFF.

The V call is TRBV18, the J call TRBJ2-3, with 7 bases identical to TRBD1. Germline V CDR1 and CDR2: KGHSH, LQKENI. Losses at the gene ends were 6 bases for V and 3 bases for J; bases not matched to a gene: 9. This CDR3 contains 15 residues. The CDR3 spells CASSQETGETDTQYF. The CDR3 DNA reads TGTGCCAGCTCTCAAGAAACAGGGGAAACAGATACGCAGTATTTT.

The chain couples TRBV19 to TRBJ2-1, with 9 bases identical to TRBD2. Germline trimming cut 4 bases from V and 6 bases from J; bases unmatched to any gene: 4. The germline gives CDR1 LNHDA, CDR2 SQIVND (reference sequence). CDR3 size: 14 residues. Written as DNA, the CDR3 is TGTGCCAGTAGTAGACTAGCGGATAGCAATGAGCAGTTCTTC. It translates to CASSRLADSNEQFF.

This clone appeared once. The CDR3 DNA reads TGTGCCAGCAGCCAGCAGGTTACTAGCGCAGATACGCAGTATTTT. Translated, it gives CASSQQVTSADTQYF. This sequence joins TRBV3-1 (or the pseudogene TRBV3-2) and TRBJ2-3, with 7 bases that match TRBD2. The trim removed 3 bases at V and 4 bases at J, leaving 7 bases unmatched. CDR3 size: 15 residues. The germline CDR1 and CDR2 sequences are LGHDT and YNNKEL (reference sequence).